This T cell receptor beta chain derives from a study of CD8 T cells in ankylosing spondylitis. Study results and limitations: Made up of eight highly homologous variants, a TCR beta motif appeared characteristic of ankylosing spondylitis blood. Reported data indicate significant enrichment of disease-linked clones within matched ankylosing spondylitis synovial fluid. Clones linked to the disease showed a CD8+ phenotype. They occurred at relatively low frequencies in peripheral blood.

Researchers built TCR beta libraries using quantitative 5'-RACE with molecular barcodes. TCRdb called the 5' RACE reads again in MiXCR, with one record for every CDR3 protein. This table holds nearly 350,000 distinct CDR3 sequences, approximately 14% found once. CDR1 SGHRS and CDR2 YFSETQ come from the germline V gene. The CDR3 covers 15 residues. Between the trimmed V and J ends, which lost 4 bases and 2 bases, there was a span of 14 bases. In the case of this clonotype: Its matching antigen is unknown.

The chain carries TRBV5-1 and TRBJ2-3; D uncertain. Sequenced input: blood, either unsorted or a sorted T cell fraction (not recorded which). This sequence originates from a male donor with ankylosing spondylitis or in good health (not recorded which). CDR3 sequence reads: CASSGSSVSTDTQYF. CDR3 in DNA: TGCGCCAGCAGCGGATCCAGCGTATCCACAGATACGCAGTATTTT.